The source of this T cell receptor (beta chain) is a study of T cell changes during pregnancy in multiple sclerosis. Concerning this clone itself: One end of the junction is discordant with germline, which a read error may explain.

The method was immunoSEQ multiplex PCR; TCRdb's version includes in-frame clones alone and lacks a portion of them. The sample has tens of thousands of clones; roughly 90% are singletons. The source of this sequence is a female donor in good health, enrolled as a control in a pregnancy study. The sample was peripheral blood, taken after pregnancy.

This CDR3 reads CSSDRGRF. The CDR3 coding sequence is TGCAGCTCTGACAGGGGCCGCTTC. The chain couples TRBV29-1 to TRBJ1-2; the match to TRBD1 covers 8 bases. CDR1 and CDR2 from the germline V gene are SQVTM and ANQGSEA. The CDR3 runs 8 residues.